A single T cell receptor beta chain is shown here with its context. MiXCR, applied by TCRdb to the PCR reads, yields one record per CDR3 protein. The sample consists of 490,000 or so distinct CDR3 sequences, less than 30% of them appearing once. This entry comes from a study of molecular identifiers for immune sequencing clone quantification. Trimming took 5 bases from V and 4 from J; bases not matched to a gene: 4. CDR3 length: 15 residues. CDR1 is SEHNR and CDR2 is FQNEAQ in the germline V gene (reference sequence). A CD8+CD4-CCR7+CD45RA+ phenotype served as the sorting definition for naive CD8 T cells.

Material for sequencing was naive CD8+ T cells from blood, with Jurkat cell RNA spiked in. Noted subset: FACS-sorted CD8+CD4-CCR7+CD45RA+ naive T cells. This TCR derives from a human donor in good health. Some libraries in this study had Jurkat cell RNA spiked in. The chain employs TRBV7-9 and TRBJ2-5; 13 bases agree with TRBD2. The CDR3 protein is CASSPTSGRLETQYF. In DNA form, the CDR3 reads TGTGCCAGCAGCCCGACTAGCGGGAGGTTAGAGACCCAGTACTTC.